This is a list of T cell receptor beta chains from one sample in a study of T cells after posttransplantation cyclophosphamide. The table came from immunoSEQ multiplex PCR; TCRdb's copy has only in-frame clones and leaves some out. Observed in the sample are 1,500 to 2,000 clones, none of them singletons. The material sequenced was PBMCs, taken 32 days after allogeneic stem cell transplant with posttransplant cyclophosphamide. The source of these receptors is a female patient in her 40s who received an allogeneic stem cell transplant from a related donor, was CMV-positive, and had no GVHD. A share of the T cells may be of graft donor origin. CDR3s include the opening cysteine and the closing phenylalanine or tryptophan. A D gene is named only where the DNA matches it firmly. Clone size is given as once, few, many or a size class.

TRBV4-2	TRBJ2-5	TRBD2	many	TGTGCCAGCAGCCCTAGCGGGTTTCAAGAGACCCAGTACTTC	CASSPSGFQETQYF
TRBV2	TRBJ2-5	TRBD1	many	TGTGCCAGCTACGGCCTGGGACAGTACCAAGAGACCCAGTACTTC	CASYGLGQYQETQYF
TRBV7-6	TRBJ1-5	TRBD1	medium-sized	TGTGCCAGCAGCTTAGGGGGTTGGGACAGGGGCGGCAATCAGCCCCAGCATTTT	CASSLGGWDRGGNQPQHF
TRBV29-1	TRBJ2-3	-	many	TGCAGCGTTGACGGGGGCTCAAGGCCGTGGGGGGGTGTAACGTTGACAGATACGCAGTATTTT	CSVDGGSRPWGGVTLTDTQYF
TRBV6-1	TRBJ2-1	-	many	TGTGCCAGCAGTGATAGGGGTGAGCAGTTCTTC	CASSDRGEQFF
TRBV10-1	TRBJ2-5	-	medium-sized	TGCGCCAGCAGTAGGGACACGGGGACCCAGTACTTC	CASSRDTGTQYF
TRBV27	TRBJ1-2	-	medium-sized	TGTGCCAGCAGTCCGGGTCAGTACTTCTATGGCTACACCTTC	CASSPGQYFYGYTF
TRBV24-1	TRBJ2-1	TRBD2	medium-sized	TGTGCCACCAGTGATCCCCTAGCGGGGGGCTCCTACAATGAGCAGTTCTTC	CATSDPLAGGSYNEQFF
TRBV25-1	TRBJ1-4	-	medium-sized	TGTGCCAGCAGTGAGACAGGCATTAATGAAAAACTGTTTTTT	CASSETGINEKLFF
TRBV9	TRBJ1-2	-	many	TGTGCCAGCAGCCCATACCTCATAGACATAATAGGTGGCTACACCTTC	CASSPYLIDIIGGYTF
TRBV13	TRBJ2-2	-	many	TGTGCCAGCAGCTCAAAGGACAAGAACACCGGGGAGCTGTTTTTT	CASSSKDKNTGELFF
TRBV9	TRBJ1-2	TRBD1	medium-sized	TGTGCCAGCAGTCCTACAGGGGAACCCTCTGGCTATGGCTACACCTTC	CASSPTGEPSGYGYTF
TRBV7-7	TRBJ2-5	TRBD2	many	TGTGCTAGCAGCTTGGGCCTACGGGGGGGGAGTGAGACCCAGTACTTC	CASSLGLRGGSETQYF
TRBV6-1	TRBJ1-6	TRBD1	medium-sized	TGTGCCAGTTCTGCCCGGGACAGGGGTTCACCCCTCCACTTT	CASSARDRGSPLHF
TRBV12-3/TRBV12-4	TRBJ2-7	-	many	TGTGCCAGCAGCAAGGGGTTATACGAGCAGTACTTC	CASSKGLYEQYF
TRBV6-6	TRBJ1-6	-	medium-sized	TGTGCCAGCAGACAACCTAATTCACCCCTCCACTTT	CASRQPNSPLHF
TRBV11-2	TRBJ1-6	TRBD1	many	TGTGCCAGCAGCTTAGGGCAGGGGGCTTCACCCCTCCACTTT	CASSLGQGASPLHF
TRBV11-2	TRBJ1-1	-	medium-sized	TGTGCCAGCAGCTTCGGGGGGGTGGTAACTGAAGCTTTCTTT	CASSFGGVVTEAFF
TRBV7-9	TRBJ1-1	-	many	TGTGCCAGCAGCTTAGGAGACACCGAACGGGGAAAAGCTTTCTTT	CASSLGDTERGKAFF
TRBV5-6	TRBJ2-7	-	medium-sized	TGTGCCAGCAGCTTGAAGCAGGCCCTTTCCTACGAGCAGTACTTC	CASSLKQALSYEQYF
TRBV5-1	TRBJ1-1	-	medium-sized	TGCGCCAGCAGCTTGGTCTTGGGAGGGGTGAACACTGAAGCTTTCTTT	CASSLVLGGVNTEAFF
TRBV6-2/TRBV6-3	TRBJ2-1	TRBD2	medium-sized	TGTGCCAGCAGGACCGGGACTAGCATCAATGAGCAGTTCTTC	CASRTGTSINEQFF
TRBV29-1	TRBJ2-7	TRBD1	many	TGCAGCGTTGACGACAGGGCCCACGAGCAGTACTTC	CSVDDRAHEQYF